The source of this T cell receptor beta chain is a study of blood T cells in healthy people across ages. Study-wide context: Capture by template switching was about one barcoded beta molecule per two T cells. Study-level points and caveats: Both higher diversity and more naive CD4+ cells marked long-lived donors when set against aged donors. Unknown CMV status may confound age-related changes in expanded clones.

As for this clonotype: Its target is unknown.

Unmatched junction bases numbered 10, after V lost 5 bases and J lost 5 bases. The CDR3 extends over 16 amino acids. The germline gives CDR1 LGHNA, CDR2 YSLEER. Then a second PCR, running roughly 7 to 11 cycles, was carried out with a sample-barcoded 5' primer and a J-beta primer mix. TCRdb passed the 5' RACE reads through MiXCR, listing each CDR3 protein once. The table shows about 830,000 distinct CDR3 sequences, with 60% to 80% occurring only once. The rearrangement links TRBV4-3 to TRBJ2-5; 11 bases line up with TRBD2. The sequence derives from a man under 40 in good health. The sequenced sample consisted of blood. Here the CDR3 DNA reads TGCGCCAGCAGCAAAACCGGGACTAGCGGAGGGGAGACCCAGTACTTC. Residues: CASSKTGTSGGETQYF.